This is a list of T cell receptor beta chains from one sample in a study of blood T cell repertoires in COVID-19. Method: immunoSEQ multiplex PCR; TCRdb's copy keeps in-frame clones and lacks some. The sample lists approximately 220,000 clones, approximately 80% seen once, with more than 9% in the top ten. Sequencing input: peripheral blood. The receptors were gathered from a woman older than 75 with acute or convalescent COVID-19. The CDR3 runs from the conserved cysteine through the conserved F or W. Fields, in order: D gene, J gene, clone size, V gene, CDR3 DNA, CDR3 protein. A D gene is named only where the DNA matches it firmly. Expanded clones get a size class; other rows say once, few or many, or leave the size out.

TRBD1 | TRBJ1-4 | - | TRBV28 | TGTGCCAGCAGAAAGGACAGGGGTCTAAGTGCGGCTAATGAAAAACTGTTTTTT | CASRKDRGLSAANEKLFF
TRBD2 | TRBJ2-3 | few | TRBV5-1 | TGCGCCAGCAGCTTGGGGCGGGGGGGCCGGTCCCCACACACAGATACGCAGTATTTT | CASSLGRGGRSPHTDTQYF
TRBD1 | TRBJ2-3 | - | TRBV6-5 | TGTGCCAGCAGTCGACAGGGGAGCACAGATACGCAGTATTTT | CASSRQGSTDTQYF
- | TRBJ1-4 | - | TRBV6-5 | TGTGCCAGCAGTTACGGCGGCGCGAGAAGCGGTGAAAAACTGTTTTTT | CASSYGGARSGEKLFF
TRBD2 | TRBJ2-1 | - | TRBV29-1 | TGCAGCGTTCGACGTAGCGGGATCTACAATGAGCAGTTCTTC | CSVRRSGIYNEQFF
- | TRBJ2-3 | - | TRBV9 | TGTGCCAGCAGCGTAGGAGTTGGCACAGATACGCAGTATTTT | CASSVGVGTDTQYF
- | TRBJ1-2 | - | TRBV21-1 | TGTGCCAGCATCCAGTCGGGAGGCTACACCTTC | CASIQSGGYTF
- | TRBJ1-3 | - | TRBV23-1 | TGCGCCAGCATCTATGGGGCGGGGGCTAGTTACTCTGGAAACACCATATATTTT | CASIYGAGASYSGNTIYF
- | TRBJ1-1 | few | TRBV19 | TGTGCCAGTCGGTCAGGGTCACAGTTAGCTGAAGCTTTCTTT | CASRSGSQLAEAFF
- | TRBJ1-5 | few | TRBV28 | TGTGCCAGCACCTCAGGAGGGGCCAATCAGCCCCAGCATTTT | CASTSGGANQPQHF
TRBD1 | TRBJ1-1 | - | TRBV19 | TGTGCCAGTAGTATTAGAAACAGGGGGGCGAACACTGAAGCTTTCTTT | CASSIRNRGANTEAFF
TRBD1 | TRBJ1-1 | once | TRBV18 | TGTGCCAGCTCACCACGGGGACCTCAGGGGGGCACTGAAGCTTTCTTT | CASSPRGPQGGTEAFF
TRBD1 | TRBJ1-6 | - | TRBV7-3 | TGTGCCAGCAGCTTAACAGGGGGCGCCAATTCACCCCTCCACTTT | CASSLTGGANSPLHF
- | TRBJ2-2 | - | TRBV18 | TGTGCCAGCTCACCACGTAATAGCTTGGGCACCGGGGAGCTGTTTTTT | CASSPRNSLGTGELFF
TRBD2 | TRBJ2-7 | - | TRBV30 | TGTGCCTGGAGTTGGGCGGGGGGTTACGAGCAGTACTTC | CAWSWAGGYEQYF
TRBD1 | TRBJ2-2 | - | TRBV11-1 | TGTGCCAGCACCGTGACAGGGTCCGGGGAGCTGTTTTTT | CASTVTGSGELFF
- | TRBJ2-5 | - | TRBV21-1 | TGTGCCAGCAGCAAAAGATGGGGGGGAAGCCAAGAGACCCAGTACTTC | CASSKRWGGSQETQYF
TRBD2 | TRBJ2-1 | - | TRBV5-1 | TGCGCCAGCAGCTTGCGGCTAGCGGACGGGGAGCAGTTCTTC | CASSLRLADGEQFF
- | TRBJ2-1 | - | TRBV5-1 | TGCGCCAGCAGCTTGGCCCTGACAGAGTACAATGAGCAGTTCTTC | CASSLALTEYNEQFF
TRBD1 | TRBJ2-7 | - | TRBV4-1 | TGCGCCAGCAGCCTAGGACAGGATGGGGGCTACGAGCAGTACTTC | CASSLGQDGGYEQYF
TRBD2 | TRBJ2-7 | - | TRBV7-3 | TGTGCCAGCAGCCCCACCGGGACTAGCGGACAGGTGCAGTACTTC | CASSPTGTSGQVQYF
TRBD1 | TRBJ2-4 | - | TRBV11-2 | TGTGCCAGCAGCTTAAATAATAGGGGGCCTCGGGACAAAAACATTCAGTACTTC | CASSLNNRGPRDKNIQYF
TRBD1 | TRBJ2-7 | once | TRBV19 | TGTGCCAGTAGTACGACAGGGAAGAGTGGCAGCTACGAGCAGTACTTC | CASSTTGKSGSYEQYF
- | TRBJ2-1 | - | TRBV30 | TGTGCCTGGAGACACGGGACTCCAAGGGATGAGCAGTTCTTC | CAWRHGTPRDEQFF
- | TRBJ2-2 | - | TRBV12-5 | TGTGCTAGTACTAGCCTTGGCGGGGAGCTGTTTTTT | CASTSLGGELFF
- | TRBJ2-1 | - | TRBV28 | TGTGCCAGCTCTAGCGTGGAGAATGAGCAGTTCTTC | CASSSVENEQFF
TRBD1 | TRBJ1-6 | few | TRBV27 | TGTGCCAGCAGTAAAGACAGGGGAGAATACCGACGTTCACCCCTCCACTTT | CASSKDRGEYRRSPLHF
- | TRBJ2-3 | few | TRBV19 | TGTGCCAGTAGTATCCGGGCGGGTACAACAGATACGCAGTATTTT | CASSIRAGTTDTQYF
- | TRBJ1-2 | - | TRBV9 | TGTGCCAGCAGCGTAGCCTCTTTGACAGGCTACACCTTC | CASSVASLTGYTF
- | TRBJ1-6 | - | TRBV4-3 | TGCGCCAGCAGCCAAGTGGGGCAGGGGAGTTCACCCCTCCACTTT | CASSQVGQGSSPLHF
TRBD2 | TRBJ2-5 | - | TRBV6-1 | TGTGCCAGCAGTGAAGCTAGCGGGAAGGGGACCCAGTACTTC | CASSEASGKGTQYF
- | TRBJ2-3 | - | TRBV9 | TGTGCCAGCAGCGTAGGTTCCGGGGGGCGGGCAGATACGCAGTATTTT | CASSVGSGGRADTQYF
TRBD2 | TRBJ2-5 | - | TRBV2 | TGTGCCAGCAGACAAGGGCTAGCGGGGGGAGAGACCCAGTACTTC | CASRQGLAGGETQYF
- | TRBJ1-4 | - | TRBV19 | TGTGCCAGTATGAGGGAAAAACTGTTTTTT | CASMREKLFF
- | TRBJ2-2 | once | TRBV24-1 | TGTGCCACCAGTGACTCGACGGCTAGAGACTCCGGGGAGCTGTTTTTT | CATSDSTARDSGELFF
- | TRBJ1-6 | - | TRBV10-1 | TGCGCCAGCACGGACAGCAATAATTCACCCCTCCACTTT | CASTDSNNSPLHF
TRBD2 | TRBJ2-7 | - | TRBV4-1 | TGCGCCAGCAGCCAAGAGGAGCGACTAGCGGGGTGGAACGAGCAGTACTTC | CASSQEERLAGWNEQYF
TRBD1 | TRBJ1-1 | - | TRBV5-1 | TGCGCCAGCAGCTTGGGCCGGCCGGGACAGGGCTTTGACACTGAAGCTTTCTTT | CASSLGRPGQGFDTEAFF
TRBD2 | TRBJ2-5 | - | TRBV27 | TGTGCCAGCAGATCTTCGTCGGGACTAGCGGGAGAGACCCAGTACTTC | CASRSSSGLAGETQYF
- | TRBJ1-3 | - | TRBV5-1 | TGCGCCAGCAGCGCGGCAGGGGCTGGAAACACCATATATTTT | CASSAAGAGNTIYF
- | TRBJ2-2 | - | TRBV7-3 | TGTGCCAGCAGCTTAACTTTGGGAGGCTCGAACACCGGGGAGCTGTTTTTT | CASSLTLGGSNTGELFF
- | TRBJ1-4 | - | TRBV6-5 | TGTGCCAGCAGTTACCGCCCAGGGGAAAAACTGTTTTTT | CASSYRPGEKLFF
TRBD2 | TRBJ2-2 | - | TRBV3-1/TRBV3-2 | TGTGCCAGCAGCCACAGACTAGCGGGAGAGACCGGGGAGCTGTTTTTT | CASSHRLAGETGELFF
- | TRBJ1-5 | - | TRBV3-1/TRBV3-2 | TGTGCCAGCAGCCAAGGGGCGAATAGCAATCAGCCCCAGCATTTT | CASSQGANSNQPQHF
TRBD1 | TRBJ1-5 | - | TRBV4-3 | TGCGCCAGCAGCCAAGAACCGGGACAGGGGAATCAGCCCCAGCATTTT | CASSQEPGQGNQPQHF
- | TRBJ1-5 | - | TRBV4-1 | TGCGCCAGCAGCCAATCTCAATTTGGCCCCAAGCATTTT | CASSQSQFGPKHF
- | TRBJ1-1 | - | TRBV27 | TGTGCCAGCAGTTTATCGCCCAACAGGGCGAAGAACACTGAAGCTTTCTTT | CASSLSPNRAKNTEAFF
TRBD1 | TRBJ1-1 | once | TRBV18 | TGTGCCAGCTCACAGGGACAGGCCTACACTGAAGCTTTCTTT | CASSQGQAYTEAFF
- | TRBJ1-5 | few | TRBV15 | TGTGCCACCAGCAGATCCCTCGGCGGGCAGCCCCAGCATTTT | CATSRSLGGQPQHF
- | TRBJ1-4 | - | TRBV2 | TGTGCCAGCAGTGAATCGGGGGGCGTTAGGGAAAAACTGTTTTTT | CASSESGGVREKLFF
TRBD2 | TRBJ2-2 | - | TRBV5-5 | TGTGCCAGCAGCCTGGGACTAGCGGGAGGGCCCAACACCGGGGAGCTGTTTTTT | CASSLGLAGGPNTGELFF
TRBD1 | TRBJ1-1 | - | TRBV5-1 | TGCGCCAGCAGCTTGGGACAGGGGGTCGGCACTGAAGCTTTCTTT | CASSLGQGVGTEAFF
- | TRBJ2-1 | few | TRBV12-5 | TGTGCTAGTGGTTTGGCTCCAAGGGACTCCACGAGCTCCTACAATGAGCAGTTCTTC | CASGLAPRDSTSSYNEQFF
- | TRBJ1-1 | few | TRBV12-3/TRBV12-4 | TGTGCCAGCAGCCCCACACAGAACACTGAAGCTTTCTTT | CASSPTQNTEAFF